These 17 T cell receptor beta chains originate from one sample sequenced in a study of patients and donors after allogeneic stem cell transplantation. TCRdb fed the RT-PCR reads into MiXCR, producing one record per CDR3 protein. The sample consists of 920,000 or so distinct CDR3 sequences, roughly 18% of them appearing once. Sequenced sample: blood, either unsorted or a sorted T cell fraction (not recorded which). These receptors came from a human donor who was either an allogeneic HSCT recipient or a stem cell or donor lymphocyte infusion donor (not recorded which). It is not recorded whose cells these are; they may come from a transplant donor.

The CDR3 coding sequence is TGTGCCAGCATCCCCGGGACGGTGGGCAATCAGCCCCAGCATTTT. This codes for CASIPGTVGNQPQHF. This chain uses TRBV6-1 with TRBJ1-5; possible D gene TRBD1, 5 bases. The CDR3 covers 15 residues. Trimming cost V 7 bases and J 2 bases, with 15 bases left between them. The V gene's germline CDR1 is MNHNS and CDR2 SASEGT.

The table lists this clonotype with a few counts. The chain's CDR3 is CASSRLAGGQVGTGELFF. Here the CDR3 DNA reads TGTGCCAGCAGTCGACTAGCGGGAGGGCAAGTCGGCACCGGGGAGCTGTTTTTT. This chain links TRBV12-3 or TRBV12-4 with TRBJ2-2, with 14 bases lining up with TRBD2. V gave up 5 bases and J gave up 4 bases; unmatched junction bases: 9. This CDR3 is 18 amino acids long.

The chain carries TRBV10-3 and TRBJ1-3; TRBD1 agrees at 9 bases. The CDR3 length is 16 residues. The germline CDR1 and CDR2 sequences are ENHRY and SYGVKD. J lost 0 bases, V lost 6 bases, and 6 bases had no gene match. CDR3 residues: CAIRMPGQGSGNTIYF. The CDR3 nucleotides are TGTGCCATCAGGATGCCGGGACAGGGCTCTGGAAACACCATATATTTT.

In this sample, this clonotype turned up a few times. The chain couples TRBV20-1 to TRBJ2-4, with 13 bases that match TRBD2. Germline lookup yields CDR1 DFQATT and CDR2 SNEGSKA (reference sequence). The CDR3 has 18 amino acids. Losses at the gene ends were 1 base for V and 0 bases for J; bases not matched to a gene: 6. The CDR3 nucleotides are TGCAGTGCTAGAGGTGGGACTAGCGGGGATCTAGCCAAAAACATTCAGTACTTC. Residues: CSARGGTSGDLAKNIQYF.

The chain combines TRBV5-1 with TRBJ1-4, with TRBD1 identical over 12 bases. The CDR3 has 16 residues. Germline lookup yields CDR1 SGHRS and CDR2 YFSETQ. V gave up 4 bases and J gave up 6 bases; unmatched junction bases: 7. This CDR3 is CASSTGTGGVDEKLFF. CDR3 DNA sequence: TGCGCCAGCAGCACCGGGACAGGGGGCGTGGATGAAAAACTGTTTTTT.

This rearrangement joins TRBV5-1 to TRBJ1-4, with a weak D call TRBD1 (5 bases). This CDR3 spans 15 amino acids. Germline lookup yields CDR1 SGHRS and CDR2 YFSETQ. V dropped 4 bases and J dropped 11 bases, with 21 bases sitting between them. CDR3 sequence (DNA): TGCGCCAGCAGCCCGGTCCGTGAGGGGAGCGGGAAACTGTTTTTT. Its protein is CASSPVREGSGKLFF.

This clonotype showed up just a few times. CDR3 region: CSARESSYNEQFF. For the CDR3, the DNA is TGCAGTGCTCGGGAGAGCTCCTACAATGAGCAGTTCTTC. The V gene is TRBV20-1, the J gene TRBJ2-1; D is possibly TRBD2 (6 bases). The CDR3 consists of 13 residues. V gave up 5 bases and J gave up 0 bases, with 8 bases separating them. From germline, CDR1 is DFQATT and CDR2 SNEGSKA (reference sequence).

In its sample, this clonotype was seen a few times. V and J are TRBV2 and TRBJ1-1; tentative D call: TRBD1 (5 bases). The CDR3 has 15 amino acids. Germline lookup yields CDR1 SNHLY and CDR2 FYNNEI. V was pared by 8 bases and J by 10 bases, with 26 bases between. CDR3 coding DNA: TGTGCCAGCGCAGCGGCCGAGGGACGTGAAATTGTAGCTTTCTTT. It translates to CASAAAEGREIVAFF.

In its sample, this clonotype was seen a few times. DNA for the CDR3: TGCAGTGCTAGAGTAACAGGGGGCGCCGGAGGGTACGAGCAGTACTTC. Translating gives CSARVTGGAGGYEQYF. The rearrangement links TRBV20-1 to TRBJ2-7, with 9 nucleotides matching TRBD1. The CDR3 consists of 16 residues. Germline CDR1 is DFQATT and CDR2 is SNEGSKA (reference sequence). V gave up 1 base and J gave up 4 bases; unmatched junction bases: 11.

This clonotype was seen only a few times. The chain has TRBV5-6 and TRBJ2-2, with a weak D call TRBD1 (5 bases). Per germline, CDR1 SGHDT and CDR2 YYEEEE. The length of the CDR3 is 16 residues. With 0 bases removed from V and 6 bases from J, the gap between germline ends came to 15 bases. Here the CDR3 reads CASSLEGSGSAGELFF. The CDR3 nucleotides are TGTGCCAGCAGCTTGGAAGGTTCAGGGTCGGCCGGGGAGCTGTTTTTT. Complete variable domain (other parts from reference TRBV5-6 and TRBJ2-2): DAGVTQSPTHLIKTRGQQVTLRCSPKSGHDTVSWYQQALGQGPQFIFQYYEEEERQRGNFPDRFSGHQFPNYSSELNVNALLLGDSALYLCASSLEGSGSAGELFFGEGSRLTVL.

V usage is TRBV6-5 and J usage is TRBJ2-3; D is unresolved. CDR3 length: 15 residues. Germline V gives CDR1 MNHEY, CDR2 SVGAGI. Trimming took 2 bases from V and 5 from J, leaving 14 bases between them. The CDR3 loop is CASSYLWGTRDTQYF. CDR3 coding DNA: TGTGCCAGCAGTTACCTCTGGGGAACAAGAGATACGCAGTATTTT.

This clonotype was seen at least ten times. V usage is TRBV12-3 or TRBV12-4 and J usage is TRBJ2-1; D remains unclear. The CDR3 spans 15 residues. Trimming cost V 1 base and J 7 bases, with 14 bases left between them. Here the CDR3 DNA reads TGTGCCAGCAGTTTAGTGGGGAAGTTTTGGAATGAGCAGTTCTTC. Its protein product is CASSLVGKFWNEQFF.

The V and J genes are TRBV12-3 or TRBV12-4 and TRBJ2-7; TRBD1 agrees at 7 bases. This CDR3 comprises 14 residues. V lost 5 bases, J lost 2 bases, and 6 bases stayed unmatched. The CDR3 nucleotides are TGTGCCAGCAGTACACCGGGACAGCCCTACGAGCAGTACTTC. Amino acid sequence: CASSTPGQPYEQYF.

V and J are TRBV5-1 and TRBJ2-2; D possibly matches TRBD1 or TRBD2 (5 bases each). Looked up from germline, CDR1 is SGHRS and CDR2 is YFSETQ. CDR3 length: 17 amino acids. The V gene lost 0 bases and the J gene lost 0 bases, with 12 bases spanning the gap. The CDR3: CASSLAPRGTNTGELFF. For the CDR3, the DNA is TGCGCCAGCAGCTTGGCCCCGAGGGGAACGAACACCGGGGAGCTGTTTTTT.

This clonotype was recorded a few times. V gene TRBV12-3 or TRBV12-4 combines with J gene TRBJ2-7; TRBD1 might be the D (6 bases). V lost 5 bases to trimming and J lost 1 base, with 12 bases between them. The CDR3 spans 14 residues. The CDR3 region has the DNA TGTGCCAGCAGTACAGGGCGGAAATCCTACGAGCAGTACTTC. This translates into CASSTGRKSYEQYF.

This clonotype was picked up a small number of times. The CDR3 region has the DNA TGTGCCAGCAGTTTGTTGCAGGTCAATCAGCCCCAGCATTTT. Protein: CASSLLQVNQPQHF. The rearrangement uses TRBV12-3 or TRBV12-4 and TRBJ1-5; no clear D gene. The CDR3 spans 14 residues. Deletions cut 3 bases from V and 3 bases from J, with 9 bases between.

The chain couples TRBV7-9 to TRBJ2-1; 9 nucleotides match TRBD2. In germline, CDR1 is SEHNR, CDR2 FQNEAQ (reference sequence). V shed 4 bases and J 7 bases; nucleotides not matched to a gene: 14. There are 17 residues in the CDR3. CDR3 bases: TGTGCCAGCAGCTCCTTAGCGGGAGAACCACCCCTTAATGAGCAGTTCTTC. Encoded protein: CASSSLAGEPPLNEQFF.